Below, one T cell receptor (beta chain) is given with its context. Germline V gene lookup returns CDR1 MGHDK and CDR2 SYGVNS. Trimming took 5 bases from V and 7 from J, leaving 12 bases between them. This CDR3 is built from 13 residues. This sample stems from a study of T cell changes during pregnancy in multiple sclerosis. The assay was immunoSEQ multiplex PCR, and TCRdb's table has in-frame clones only and misses some. The data hold about 47,000 clones, with roughly nine tenths observed a single time. V is TRBV25-1 and J is TRBJ2-1, with D unresolved. This receptor was identified in a female donor with multiple sclerosis, enrolled in a pregnancy study. Source: CD8+ T cells from peripheral blood mononuclear cells, taken in the second trimester of pregnancy. CDR3 bases: TGTGCCAGCAGTCTCACCGAGGCGAATGAGCAGTTCTTC. Translation gives CASSLTEANEQFF.